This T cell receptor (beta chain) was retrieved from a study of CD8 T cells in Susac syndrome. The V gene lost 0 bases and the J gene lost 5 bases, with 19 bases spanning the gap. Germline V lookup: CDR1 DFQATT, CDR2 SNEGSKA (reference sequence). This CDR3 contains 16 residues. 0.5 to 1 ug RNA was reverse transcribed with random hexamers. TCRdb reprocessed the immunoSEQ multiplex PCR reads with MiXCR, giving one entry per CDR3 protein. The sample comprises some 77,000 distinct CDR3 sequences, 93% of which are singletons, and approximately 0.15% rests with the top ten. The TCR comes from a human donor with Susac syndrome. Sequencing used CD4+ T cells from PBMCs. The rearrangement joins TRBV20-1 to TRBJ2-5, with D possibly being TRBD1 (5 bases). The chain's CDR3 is CSARDLSRGLEETQYF. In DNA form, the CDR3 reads TGCAGTGCTAGAGATCTGAGTAGGGGTCTGGAGGAGACCCAGTACTTC.